This TCR beta chain was recovered during a study of CD8 T cells in ankylosing spondylitis. The study's findings and limits: Disease-linked clones bore a CD8+ phenotype and were relatively rare in peripheral blood. Ankylosing spondylitis blood appeared to be characterized by a TCR beta motif of fewer than ten highly homologous variants. Significantly higher representation of disease-linked clones was reported for matched ankylosing spondylitis synovial fluid.

The table lists this clonotype with a few counts. Its antigen is not identified. Scientists made TCR beta libraries using quantitative 5'-RACE with molecular barcodes. TCRdb reanalysed the 5' RACE reads using MiXCR and keeps one entry per CDR3 protein. The table records some 840,000 distinct CDR3 sequences, 12% of them present only once. Trimming cost V 1 base and J 2 bases, with 12 bases left between them. The CDR3 loop spans 15 amino acids. Germline assignment: CDR1 SGHTA and CDR2 FQGNSA. Sequences were obtained from blood, either unsorted or a sorted T cell fraction (not recorded which). The receptor comes from a male donor with ankylosing spondylitis. The chain recombines TRBV7-2 with TRBJ2-7; D unclear. The DNA for the CDR3 is TGTGCCAGCAGCTTAGTTGGACCCCTCGCCTACGAGCAGTACTTC. As protein: CASSLVGPLAYEQYF.